The T cell receptor (beta chain) described here comes from a study of blood T cells in healthy people across ages. The second PCR ran about 6 to 11 cycles with a sample-barcoded 5' primer and J-beta primers. TCRdb re-called the 5' RACE reads through MiXCR, storing one row per CDR3 protein. The table includes approximately 800,000 distinct CDR3 sequences, around a quarter detected once. Of note for this clonotype: Antigen: not known.

Study results and caveats: Relative to aged donors, long-lived donors carried more naive CD4+ cells and displayed higher diversity. The authors considered diversity estimates from one million T cells to be underestimates.

V gave up 8 bases and J gave up 3 bases, with 10 bases separating them. Germline V gives CDR1 SEHNR, CDR2 FQNEAQ (reference sequence). The CDR3 totals 12 residues. Separately, the same data were catalogued under a study of T cells of mothers and their children. As reported in that work: Donation was provided by three healthy Caucasian mothers along with their six children. Sequencing got over 8 million TCR beta CDR3 reads from each mother and some 3 million from each child.

Material: blood. The chain uses TRBV7-9 and TRBJ1-2; D may be TRBD1 (6 bases). The receptor's source is a boy aged 10-17 years in good health. CDR3 loop: CASVSGDYGYTF. In DNA form, the CDR3 reads TGTGCCAGCGTCTCAGGGGACTATGGCTACACCTTC.